This T cell receptor beta chain is drawn from a study of blood T cells in healthy people across ages. Through a sample-barcoded 5' primer and a J-beta primer mix, a second PCR was run for about 6 to 11 cycles. TCRdb processed the 5' RACE reads anew with MiXCR; each CDR3 protein has one entry. The repertoire holds 1.2 million to 1.5 million distinct CDR3 sequences, with roughly 40% as singletons. In regard to this clonotype: Its antigen is not known.

Study-wide results and limits: Long-lived donors had more naive CD4+ cells and higher diversity than aged donors. Naive T cell percentage by flow cytometry tracked strongly with beta diversity.

This CDR3 spans 15 amino acids. Germline CDR1 reads SGDLS; CDR2 reads YYNGEE. V trimming: 4 bases; J trimming: 3 bases; junction bases outside the gene matches: 8. Isolated PBMCs totaled at least 6 million in each sample. The chain combines TRBV9 with TRBJ2-3, with 7 bases aligning to TRBD2. Sequenced material: blood. This clonotype was sampled from a woman between 18 and 30 years old in good health. The CDR3 DNA sequence: TGTGCCAGCAGCCCCAGGGCGGGAGTGACAGATACGCAGTATTTT. Encoded protein: CASSPRAGVTDTQYF.